A selection of T cell receptor beta chains follows, all from one sample in a study of blood T cells in healthy people across ages. Via MiXCR, TCRdb re-called the 5' RACE reads, giving one row per CDR3 protein. There are 1.5 million to 2 million distinct CDR3 sequences in the sample; about 50% occur only once, and approximately 2.1% lies in the top ten. Sequences were obtained from blood. The source of these receptors is a woman in her forties in good health. Each CDR3 is given with its conserved first and last residue. The order of the fields is clone size, J gene, D gene, V gene, CDR3 protein, CDR3 DNA. D genes are given only for firm matches. Clone size appears in some rows only: once, few, many, or a class for an expanded clone.

>.|TRBJ1-6|.|TRBV4-2
CASSPKRGKNSPLHF
TGTGCCAGCAGCCCAAAGAGGGGTAAGAATTCACCCCTCCACTTT
>.|TRBJ2-5|.|TRBV6-2/TRBV6-3
CASSYTSETQYF
TGTGCCAGCAGTTATACTTCAGAGACCCAGTACTTC
>.|TRBJ2-5|.|TRBV28
CASRRGPAQETQYF
TGTGCCAGCAGACGGGGCCCGGCCCAAGAGACCCAGTACTTC
>few|TRBJ2-1|TRBD2|TRBV15
CATSRDSQRGAVLSVNEQFF
TGTGCCACCAGCAGAGATAGTCAGCGGGGCGCTGTTTTGAGTGTGAATGAGCAGTTCTTC
>few|TRBJ2-1|.|TRBV5-1
CASSSDGVDEQFF
TGCGCCAGCAGCTCGGACGGAGTGGATGAGCAGTTCTTC
>.|TRBJ2-1|TRBD2|TRBV5-1
CASGLAPSGGLSYNEQFF
TGCGCCAGCGGCTTGGCCCCTAGCGGGGGACTCTCCTACAATGAGCAGTTCTTC
>.|TRBJ1-2|TRBD1|TRBV9
CASSVVGGTGVVYGYTF
TGTGCCAGCAGCGTAGTAGGAGGGACAGGGGTTGTCTATGGCTACACCTTC
>.|TRBJ2-5|.|TRBV20-1
CSGKQGNHNLQETQYF
TGCAGTGGAAAACAGGGAAACCACAACCTCCAAGAGACCCAGTACTTC
>few|TRBJ1-2|.|TRBV7-2
CASSLDVSGNGGYTF
TGTGCCAGCAGCTTAGACGTTTCGGGGAACGGTGGCTACACCTTC
>.|TRBJ2-5|.|TRBV20-1
CSPLTHTGETQYF
TGCAGTCCTCTTACCCACACCGGGGAGACCCAGTACTTC
>.|TRBJ1-5|.|TRBV28
CASSLLQVKGNQPQHF
TGTGCCAGCAGTTTATTGCAGGTCAAAGGCAATCAGCCCCAGCATTTT
>.|TRBJ2-5|.|TRBV12-5
CASGAGHLRETQYF
TGTGCTAGCGGAGCGGGACACCTAAGGGAGACCCAGTACTTC
>.|TRBJ2-5|TRBD1|TRBV6-6
CASSYDRGPSYEQYF
TGTGCCAGCAGTTACGACAGGGGGCCTTCCTATGAGCAGTACTTC
>.|TRBJ2-1|TRBD2|TRBV7-3
CASSLWTSGGAQKSNEQFF
TGTGCCAGCAGCTTATGGACTAGCGGGGGGGCTCAAAAGTCCAATGAGCAGTTCTTC
>.|TRBJ2-7|TRBD2|TRBV27
CAIMSGRQGSYEQYF
TGTGCCATCATGTCCGGGAGGCAGGGATCCTACGAGCAGTACTTC
>.|TRBJ2-5|TRBD1|TRBV28
CASSFDRGGDQETQYF
TGTGCCAGCAGTTTTGACAGGGGTGGGGATCAAGAGACCCAGTACTTC
>.|TRBJ2-1|.|TRBV12-3/TRBV12-4
CASSLGKGDEQFF
TGTGCCAGCAGTTTGGGCAAGGGAGACGAGCAGTTCTTC
>.|TRBJ2-5|.|TRBV29-1
CSVEDLYRAETQYF
TGCAGCGTTGAAGATCTGTATAGGGCGGAGACCCAGTACTTC
>.|TRBJ2-1|.|TRBV29-1
CSAQHRDEQFF
TGCAGCGCCCAACACAGGGATGAGCAGTTCTTC
>.|TRBJ2-3|TRBD2|TRBV24-1
CATSDPGLAGGLGTQYF
TGTGCCACCAGTGATCCGGGACTAGCGGGGGGGCTGGGGACGCAGTATTTT
>.|TRBJ2-6|.|TRBV11-2
CASSSLKRTSKAAGANVLTF
TGTGCCAGCAGCTCCCTTAAAAGGACTTCAAAAGCGGCTGGGGCCAACGTCCTGACTTTC
>.|TRBJ1-4|TRBD1|TRBV7-6
CASSLVGGGGLNEKLFF
TGTGCCAGCAGCTTAGTCGGTGGAGGGGGCCTTAATGAAAAACTGTTTTTT
>.|TRBJ2-6|TRBD1|TRBV24-1
CATSSGPPETGAGANVLTF
TGTGCCACCAGTAGCGGTCCCCCTGAAACAGGGGCTGGGGCCAACGTCCTGACTTTC
>few|TRBJ2-3|TRBD2|TRBV7-2
CASSLVQLAGGTDTQYF
TGTGCCAGCAGCTTAGTGCAACTAGCGGGGGGCACAGATACGCAGTATTTT
>few|TRBJ2-7|TRBD1|TRBV6-6
CASSYRGQGWTYEQYF
TGTGCCAGCAGTTACCGCGGACAGGGGTGGACCTACGAGCAGTACTTC
>few|TRBJ2-5|.|TRBV20-1
CSARDTNQETQYF
TGCAGTGCTAGGGATACGAACCAAGAGACCCAGTACTTC
>few|TRBJ2-7|TRBD1|TRBV11-1
CASSFDGTGRHEQYF
TGTGCCAGCAGCTTTGATGGGACAGGACGACACGAGCAGTACTTC
>once|TRBJ2-1|TRBD2|TRBV5-6
CASSSGPAGGNEQFF
TGTGCCAGCAGCTCAGGCCCAGCGGGGGGGAATGAGCAGTTCTTC
>.|TRBJ2-7|.|TRBV7-2
CASSLEQGLARNEQYF
TGTGCCAGCAGCTTAGAGCAGGGGCTAGCGCGGAATGAGCAGTACTTC
>few|TRBJ2-5|TRBD2|TRBV4-1
CASSHLELAGSHNEQYF
TGCGCCAGCAGCCACCTCGAACTAGCGGGAAGCCACAATGAGCAGTACTTC
>.|TRBJ2-4|.|TRBV10-3
CASSEGSIQYF
TGTGCCAGCAGTGAGGGAAGTATTCAGTACTTC
>once|TRBJ2-2|.|TRBV24-1
CATSDLPRSNTGELFF
TGTGCCACCAGTGATTTACCCAGATCGAACACCGGGGAGCTGTTTTTT
>few|TRBJ2-7|.|TRBV6-2/TRBV6-3
CASSYSQGYDYEQYF
TGTGCCAGCAGTTACTCCCAGGGATATGACTACGAGCAGTACTTC
>.|TRBJ2-7|.|TRBV3-1
CASSQENLRGVTSYEQYF
TGTGCCAGCAGCCAAGAGAATTTAAGGGGAGTTACCTCCTACGAGCAGTACTTC
>few|TRBJ2-4|TRBD1|TRBV2
CASSEVMEGQENIQYF
TGTGCCAGCAGTGAAGTGATGGAGGGACAGGAAAACATTCAGTACTTC
>.|TRBJ2-5|.|TRBV14
CASNRETQYF
TGTGCCAGCAACCGAGAGACCCAGTACTTC
>few|TRBJ2-3|TRBD1|TRBV9
CASSVAQDRVDAGPLRDTQYF
TGTGCCAGCAGCGTAGCTCAGGACAGGGTAGACGCGGGTCCCCTAAGGGATACGCAGTATTTT
>.|TRBJ2-1|TRBD2|TRBV3-1
CASSPLAAGIETQFF
TGTGCCAGCAGCCCGCTAGCGGCTGGGATTGAGACCCAGTTCTTC
>many|TRBJ2-5|.|TRBV9
CASSDFQETQYF
TGTGCCAGCAGTGACTTCCAAGAGACCCAGTACTTC
>few|TRBJ2-4|TRBD2|TRBV14
CASSPGGGRSIQYF
TGTGCCAGCAGCCCCGGCGGGGGTCGGAGCATTCAGTACTTC
>few|TRBJ2-7|.|TRBV28
CASTSGGQNELEQYF
TGTGCCAGCACCTCGGGAGGACAGAACGAACTCGAGCAGTACTTC
>.|TRBJ1-4|TRBD1|TRBV6-5
CASSYSAGTANEKLFF
TGTGCCAGCAGTTACTCTGCCGGGACAGCTAATGAAAAACTGTTTTTT
>once|TRBJ1-1|TRBD1|TRBV29-1
CSGAGTEMNTEAFF
TGCAGCGGCGCCGGGACAGAGATGAACACTGAAGCTTTCTTT
>.|TRBJ2-5|TRBD1|TRBV20-1
CSARDPGTGSNEQYF
TGCAGTGCTAGAGACCCCGGGACAGGGTCGAATGAGCAGTACTTC
>.|TRBJ2-3|TRBD2|TRBV20-1
CSAFGGASGTDTQYF
TGCAGTGCGTTCGGGGGGGCAAGTGGCACAGATACGCAGTATTTT
>.|TRBJ1-5|.|TRBV7-2
CASSYTGQPQHF
TGTGCCAGCAGTTATACCGGACAGCCCCAGCATTTT
>many|TRBJ1-5|.|TRBV9
CASSVDLSNQPQHF
TGTGCCAGCAGCGTGGACCTGAGCAATCAGCCCCAGCATTTT
>once|TRBJ2-1|.|TRBV6-6
CASSKIGDEQFF
TGTGCCAGCAGCAAGATAGGCGATGAGCAGTTCTTC
>.|TRBJ2-5|.|TRBV4-1
CASSQENQETQYF
TGCGCCAGCAGCCAAGAGAACCAAGAGACCCAGTACTTC
>.|TRBJ2-7|TRBD1|TRBV20-1
CSAHRQGVFYEQYF
TGCAGTGCCCACCGACAGGGGGTGTTTTACGAGCAGTACTTC
>.|TRBJ1-1|.|TRBV7-2
CASSLLVGNTEAFF
TGTGCCAGCAGCTTATTAGTGGGAAACACTGAAGCTTTCTTT
>.|TRBJ2-7|TRBD2|TRBV20-1
CSAKGLAIQYEQYF
TGCAGTGCCAAGGGACTAGCAATACAGTACGAGCAGTACTTC